This T cell receptor beta chain was recorded in a study of control samples from healthy donors and cancer patients. Produced via immunoSEQ multiplex PCR; TCRdb's table is partial and in-frame only. The sample holds 350,000 to 450,000 clones, around 90% seen once. The sequenced material came from PBMCs. This clonotype was sampled from a man aged 35-49 years with head and neck cancer.

CDR3 loop: CASSQGLVGQPQHF. The CDR3 DNA sequence: TGCGCCAGCAGCCAAGGCCTGGTGGGTCAGCCCCAGCATTTT. This chain links TRBV4-3 with TRBJ1-5; D unclear. The V end lost 1 base, the J end lost 6 bases, and 10 bases lay between the germline ends. Germline CDR1 reads LGHNA; CDR2 reads YSLEER. The CDR3 runs 14 residues.